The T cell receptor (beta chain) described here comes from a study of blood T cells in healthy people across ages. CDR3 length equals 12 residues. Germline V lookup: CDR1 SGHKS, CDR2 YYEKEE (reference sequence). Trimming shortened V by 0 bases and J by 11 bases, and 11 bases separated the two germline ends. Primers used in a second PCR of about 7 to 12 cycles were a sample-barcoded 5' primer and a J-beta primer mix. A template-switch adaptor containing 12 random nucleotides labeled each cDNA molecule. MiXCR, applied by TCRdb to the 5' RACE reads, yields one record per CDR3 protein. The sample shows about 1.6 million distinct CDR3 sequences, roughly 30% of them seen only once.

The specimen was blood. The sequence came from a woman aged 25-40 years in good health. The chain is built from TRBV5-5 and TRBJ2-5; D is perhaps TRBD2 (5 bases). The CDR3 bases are TGTGCCAGCAGCTTGGTTCGGGAAGAGCAGTACTTC. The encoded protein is CASSLVREEQYF.